The 23 T cell receptor beta chains below were found in one sample sequenced in a study of T-cell reconstitution after alpha-beta-depleted transplantation in children. Preparation of the TCRbeta library involved a method that used unique molecular identifiers. TCRdb redid the calling of the PCR reads with MiXCR, one entry per CDR3 protein. Counted here are 200,000 to 250,000 distinct CDR3 sequences, more than 10% occurring once; the ten biggest clones make up roughly 2.6%. The sequenced sample was PBMCs from the stem cell graft donor, obtained from the stem cell graft. These TCRs come from a human donor who donated a stem cell graft to a child with acute lymphoblastic leukemia.

This clonotype was observed at least ten times. The chain recombines TRBV9 with TRBJ1-6; the D is unclear. CDR1 is SGDLS, CDR2 YYNGEE, per germline. V shed 0 bases and J shed 6 bases, with 16 bases lying between them. The CDR3 has 17 amino acids. Written as DNA, the CDR3 is TGTGCCAGCAGCGTAGGGTTCCGGGGATCTTCTAATTCACCCCTCCACTTT. Amino acid sequence: CASSVGFRGSSNSPLHF.

This clonotype was detected ten times or more. The V call is TRBV27, the J call TRBJ1-4; 7 bases match TRBD1. Per the germline V gene, CDR1 is MNHEY and CDR2 is SMNVEV (reference sequence). J gave up 7 bases and V 5 bases, and 19 bases lay outside the gene matches. The CDR3 has 18 amino acids. Here the CDR3 DNA reads TGTGCCAGCAGTCGAGTTTATTTTGGGGGACAGTCGGGTGAAAAACTGTTTTTT. Amino acids: CASSRVYFGGQSGEKLFF.

This clonotype has ten or more counts. V gene TRBV7-9 combines with J gene TRBJ2-3, with 9 bases matching TRBD2. V was clipped by 4 bases and J by 3 bases; unmatched bases: 11. CDR1 is SEHNR, CDR2 FQNEAQ, per germline (reference sequence). This CDR3 spans 17 amino acids. The chain's CDR3 is CASSSVAGGFRTDTQYF. CDR3 DNA: TGTGCCAGCAGCTCCGTTGCGGGGGGGTTTAGGACAGATACGCAGTATTTT.

The rearrangement uses TRBV7-2 and TRBJ1-4; D is unresolved. CDR3 length: 15 amino acids. The V end was cut by 0 bases, the J end by 3 bases, with 8 bases between. The germline V gene encodes CDR1 SGHTA and CDR2 FQGNSA. The CDR3 is CASSLAGVSNEKLFF. CDR3 in DNA: TGTGCCAGCAGCTTAGCCGGGGTTTCTAATGAAAAACTGTTTTTT.

This clonotype was found many times. One end of the junction fails to match germline, which may point to a read error. The chain carries TRBV20-1 and TRBJ1-6; 7 nucleotides agree with TRBD1. Germline V gives CDR1 DFQATT, CDR2 SNEGSKA (reference sequence). CDR3 size: 15 residues. For the CDR3, the DNA is TGCAGTGCTACTAACAGGGGATCAGCCAATTCGCCCCTCCACTTT. Its protein is CSATNRGSANSPLHF.

This clonotype was observed at least ten times. The J gene is TRBJ2-7, the V gene TRBV12-3 or TRBV12-4; D is unresolved. With 6 bases removed from V and 3 bases from J, the gap between germline ends came to 15 bases. This CDR3 is 14 amino acids long. CDR3 region: CASSHAPRVYEQYF. The CDR3 nucleotides read TGTGCCAGCAGCCATGCCCCCCGGGTCTACGAGCAGTACTTC.

This clonotype was detected ten times or more. V gene TRBV12-3 or TRBV12-4 combines with J gene TRBJ1-1; possibly TRBD1 for D (5 bases). V lost 7 bases, J lost 3 bases, and 18 bases lay in between. The CDR3 sequence is 15 residues long. CDR3 bases: TGTGCCAGCACCGGAGCGTTTATCAGGGACACTGAAGCTTTCTTT. Amino acids: CASTGAFIRDTEAFF.

This clonotype was picked up one time. The chain links TRBV20-1 to TRBJ2-5; 8 bases line up with TRBD2. CDR3 length: 13 residues. Germline V gene lookup returns CDR1 DFQATT and CDR2 SNEGSKA (reference sequence). V gave up 6 bases and J gave up 1 base; unmatched junction bases: 4. Here the CDR3 reads CSAGGGAQETQYF. The CDR3 DNA reads as TGCAGTGCCGGGGGGGGGGCCCAAGAGACCCAGTACTTC.

This clonotype has ten or more counts. The chain is built from TRBV7-9 and TRBJ2-7; 10 bases match TRBD1. Germline V gene lookup returns CDR1 SEHNR and CDR2 FQNEAQ (reference sequence). The trim removed 6 bases at V and 6 bases at J, leaving 8 bases unmatched. This CDR3 is 14 amino acids long. This CDR3 reads CASSSGTGVGEQYF. CDR3 in DNA: TGTGCCAGCAGTTCCGGGACAGGGGTCGGCGAGCAGTACTTC.

This clonotype was found a few times. The J gene is TRBJ2-5, the V gene TRBV5-5; 7 bases match TRBD2. The CDR3 runs 15 residues. Trimming removed 2 bases from V and 5 bases from J; junction bases left unmatched: 9. CDR1 and CDR2 (germline): SGHKS, YYEKEE (reference sequence). The CDR3 sequence is CASSFGGGPSETQYF. CDR3 nucleotide sequence: TGTGCCAGCAGCTTCGGGGGAGGGCCTTCGGAGACCCAGTACTTC.

This clonotype occurred a few times. The chain couples TRBV4-2 to TRBJ1-2; D gene unclear. This CDR3 spans 13 amino acids. The germline V gene has CDR1 LGHNA and CDR2 YNFKEQ. V was clipped by 0 bases and J by 4 bases, with 6 bases between them. The CDR3 sequence is CASSQDFSYGYTF. The CDR3 nucleotides read TGTGCCAGCAGCCAAGATTTCAGCTATGGCTACACCTTC.

The rearrangement joins TRBV30 to TRBJ2-5; D might be TRBD1 (6 bases). V was shortened by 2 bases and J by 5 bases, with 12 bases between the two germline ends. Germline V gene lookup returns CDR1 GTSNPN and CDR2 SVGIG (reference sequence). The CDR3 extends over 13 amino acids. The CDR3 DNA follows: TGTGCCTGGAGTCACAGGGTCGGGGAGACCCAGTACTTC. Translated: CAWSHRVGETQYF.

This chain links TRBV5-1 with TRBJ2-7; TRBD1 might be the D (5 bases). Germline lookup yields CDR1 SGHRS and CDR2 YFSETQ. The germline V and J ends were trimmed by 0 bases and 5 bases, with 15 bases remaining between them. This CDR3 comprises 15 residues. The CDR3 DNA is TGCGCCAGCAGCTTGGTCGCTGGGGCCAGGAACGAGCAGTACTTC. Its translation: CASSLVAGARNEQYF.

This clonotype appeared many times. This chain uses TRBV7-2 with TRBJ2-5; the D gene is possibly TRBD1 (6 bases). V shed 5 bases and J shed 0 bases, with 13 bases lying between them. Germline-derived CDR1 and CDR2 are SGHTA and FQGNSA. CDR3 length: 15 residues. The CDR3 DNA reads TGTGCCAGCAGCCCCATCGACAGGTACCAAGAGACCCAGTACTTC. It is translated as CASSPIDRYQETQYF.

V and J are TRBV4-2 and TRBJ2-2, with unresolved D. The CDR3 has 12 residues. V lost 1 base to trimming and J lost 7 bases, with 4 bases between them. CDR1 LGHNA and CDR2 YNFKEQ come from the germline V gene. The CDR3 sequence: CASSQASGELFF. CDR3 bases: TGTGCCAGCAGCCAAGCAAGCGGGGAGCTGTTTTTT.

V usage is TRBV28 and J usage is TRBJ1-6; D unclear. Germline lookup yields CDR1 MDHEN and CDR2 SYDVKM. V was cut by 4 bases and J by 0 bases, with 10 bases left in between. This CDR3 has 16 residues. As DNA, the CDR3 is TGTGCCAGCAGTTCCGTCCAGAGCTCCTATAATTCACCCCTCCACTTT. This translates into CASSSVQSSYNSPLHF.

The rearrangement uses TRBV20-1 and TRBJ1-5; no reliable D call. Per germline, CDR1 DFQATT and CDR2 SNEGSKA (reference sequence). The CDR3 runs to 12 residues. The V end was cut by 4 bases, the J end by 5 bases, with 9 bases between. Here the CDR3 reads CSATLGDQPQHF. CDR3 nucleotides: TGCAGTGCTACACTCGGGGATCAGCCCCAGCATTTT.

This clonotype came up many times. The V call is TRBV3-1, the J call TRBJ1-4; possibly TRBD1 for D (6 bases). Germline lookup yields CDR1 LGHDT and CDR2 YNNKEL (reference sequence). The CDR3 extends over 15 amino acids. V was clipped by 1 base and J by 4 bases, with 10 bases between them. CDR3 nucleotides: TGTGCCAGCAGCCAAGTAAGGGGGAATAATGAAAAACTGTTTTTT. It specifies CASSQVRGNNEKLFF. The full variable domain, rest sourced from reference TRBV3-1 and TRBJ1-4, is DTAVSQTPKYLVTQMGNDKSIKCEQNLGHDTMYWYKQDSKKFLKIMFSYNNKELIINETVPNRFSPKSPDKAHLNLHINSLELGDSAVYFCASSQVRGNNEKLFFGSGTQLSVL.

This clonotype has ten or more counts. V and J are TRBV20-1 and TRBJ2-7; D is possibly TRBD2 (6 bases). From germline, CDR1 is DFQATT and CDR2 SNEGSKA (reference sequence). Trimming cost V 6 bases and J 7 bases, with 19 bases left between them. The CDR3 sequence is 13 residues long. The CDR3 sequence: CSARFREANEQYF. The CDR3 DNA follows: TGCAGTGCCAGATTCAGGGAGGCTAATGAGCAGTACTTC.

This clonotype was picked up a small number of times. This rearrangement joins TRBV19 to TRBJ1-5, with D tentatively TRBD1 (6 bases). Germline V CDR1 and CDR2: LNHDA, SQIVND (reference sequence). This CDR3 spans 15 amino acids. V dropped 0 bases and J dropped 5 bases, with 11 bases sitting between them. This chain's CDR3 is CASSIEGQGHQPQHF. The DNA for the CDR3 is TGTGCCAGTAGTATAGAGGGGCAGGGGCATCAGCCCCAGCATTTT.

This clonotype was detected many times. The chain has TRBV20-1 and TRBJ2-7; D ambiguous. Per germline, CDR1 DFQATT and CDR2 SNEGSKA (reference sequence). The V gene lost 4 bases and the J gene lost 6 bases, with 10 bases spanning the gap. The length of the CDR3 is 11 residues. CDR3: CSATGLGEQYF. For the CDR3, the DNA is TGCAGTGCTACCGGTTTAGGCGAGCAGTACTTC.

Many counts were recorded for this clonotype. The chain couples TRBV28 to TRBJ1-2; no clear D gene. This CDR3 region has 13 residues. CDR1 and CDR2 from the germline V gene are MDHEN and SYDVKM. Trimming took 6 bases from V and 4 from J, leaving 12 bases between them. The CDR3: CASRGQAPYGYTF. In nucleotides, the CDR3 is TGTGCCAGCAGGGGCCAGGCGCCCTATGGCTACACCTTC.

This clonotype has more than one count but fewer than ten. The V call is TRBV18, the J call TRBJ2-7; 8 bases map to TRBD1. Per the germline V gene, CDR1 is KGHSH and CDR2 is LQKENI. CDR3 length: 15 amino acids. J was trimmed by 3 bases and V by 0 bases; bases with no gene match: 4. The CDR3 here is CASSPPGTGYYEQYF. CDR3 in DNA: TGTGCCAGCTCACCACCCGGGACAGGCTACTACGAGCAGTACTTC.